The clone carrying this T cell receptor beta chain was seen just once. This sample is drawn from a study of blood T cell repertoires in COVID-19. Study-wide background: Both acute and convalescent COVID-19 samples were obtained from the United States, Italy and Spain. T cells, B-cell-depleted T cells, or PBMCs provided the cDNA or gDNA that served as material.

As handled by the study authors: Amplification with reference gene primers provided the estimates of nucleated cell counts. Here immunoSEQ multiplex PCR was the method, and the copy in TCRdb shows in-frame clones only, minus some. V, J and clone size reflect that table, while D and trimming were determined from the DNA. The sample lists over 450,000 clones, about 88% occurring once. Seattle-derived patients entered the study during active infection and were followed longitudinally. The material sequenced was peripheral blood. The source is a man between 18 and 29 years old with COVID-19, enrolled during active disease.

This CDR3 reads CAIRAGRGNTEAFF. CDR3 DNA: TGTGCCATCAGAGCGGGACGGGGAAACACTGAAGCTTTCTTT. The V gene is TRBV10-3, the J gene TRBJ1-1; possibly TRBD1 for D (5 bases). There are 14 residues in the CDR3. Germline CDR1 is ENHRY and CDR2 is SYGVKD. V was clipped by 6 bases and J by 2 bases, with 13 bases between them.